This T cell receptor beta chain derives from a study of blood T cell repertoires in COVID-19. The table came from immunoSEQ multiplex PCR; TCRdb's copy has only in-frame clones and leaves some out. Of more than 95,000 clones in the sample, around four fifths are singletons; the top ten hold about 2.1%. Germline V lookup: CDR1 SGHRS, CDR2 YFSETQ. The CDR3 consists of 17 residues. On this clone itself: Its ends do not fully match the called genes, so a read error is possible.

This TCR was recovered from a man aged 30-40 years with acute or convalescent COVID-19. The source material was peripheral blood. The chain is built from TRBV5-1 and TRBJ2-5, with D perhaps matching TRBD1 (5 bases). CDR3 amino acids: CASSLAAVGQVQGTQYF. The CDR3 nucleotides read TGCGCCAGCAGCTTGGCCGCGGTGGGGCAGGTCCAAGGGACCCAGTACTTC.